The clone carrying this TCR beta chain was detected a few times. The entry originates in a study of blood T cells in healthy people across ages. Next came a second PCR, run for about 7 to 11 cycles, which used a sample-barcoded 5' primer along with a J-beta primer mix. TCRdb reanalysed the 5' RACE reads using MiXCR and keeps one entry per CDR3 protein. The sample has 780,000 or so distinct CDR3 sequences, around 25% seen once; the top ten hold more than 3%. Trimming took 4 bases from V and 0 from J, leaving 12 bases between them. The CDR3 has 16 amino acids. The germline CDR1 and CDR2 sequences are SGHTA and FQGNSA. The same data also went into a second study, on T cells of mothers and their children. From that report: Donation was provided by three healthy Caucasian mothers along with their six children. Reads recorded for TCR beta CDR3 numbered over 9 million per mother and roughly 2.7 million per child.

The chain recombines TRBV7-2 with TRBJ1-4, with a weak D call TRBD1 (5 bases). This sequence originates from a boy aged 5 to 17 in good health. Sequencing was done on a sample of blood. The chain's CDR3 is CASSSKGLATNEKLFF. The DNA for the CDR3 is TGTGCCAGCAGCTCAAAGGGACTCGCAACTAATGAAAAACTGTTTTTT.